The T cell receptor beta chain described here comes from a study of cytomegalovirus exposure and HLA in healthy donors. The overall study: An earlier analysis found 120 million or so unique TCR beta sequences from around 180 million T cells. Findings of the study overall: Presence/absence analyses rested on an assumption that sequencing depth was roughly uniform across donors. Reported performance of the classifier showed diagnosis of cytomegalovirus status with high specificity and sensitivity.

V was pared by 0 bases and J by 3 bases, with 10 bases between. CDR1 and CDR2 (germline): GTSNPN, SVGIG (reference sequence). CDR3 length: 14 amino acids. The donors comprised healthy bone marrow donors. In the case of this clone: Antigen specificity is unknown.

The study ran its PCR with 60 Vbeta and 13 Jbeta primers. Libraries were prepared by immunoSEQ multiplex PCR; TCRdb keeps only in-frame clonotypes and omits some of them. Found here are 180,000 or so clones, 65% to 85% of them singletons; the top ten hold around 1.4%. The V and J genes are TRBV30 and TRBJ2-3; D is possibly TRBD2 (5 bases). The sequenced sample was PBMCs. The clonotype comes from a girl aged 5-17 years in good health and CMV-seropositive. DNA for the CDR3: TGTGCCTGGAGTGTACTAGTAAAAACAGATACGCAGTATTTT. It specifies CAWSVLVKTDTQYF. Combining the CDR3 with reference TRBV30 and TRBJ2-3 gives the whole variable domain SQTIHQWPATLVQPVGSPLSLECTVEGTSNPNLYWYRQAAGRGLQLLFYSVGIGQISSEVPQNLSASRPQDRQFILSSKKLLLSDSGFYLCAWSVLVKTDTQYFGPGTRLTVL.